These 22 T cell receptor beta chains share one sample of origin, sequenced in a study of CD8 T cells in ankylosing spondylitis. Using its own MiXCR run on the 5' RACE reads, TCRdb lists one record per CDR3 protein. The sample has fewer than 250,000 distinct CDR3 sequences, roughly 10% seen once. The specimen sequenced was blood, either unsorted or a sorted T cell fraction (not recorded which). These receptors all stem from a male donor with ankylosing spondylitis or in good health (not recorded which).

This clonotype was detected many times. The gene calls are TRBV3-1 and TRBJ1-4; D might be TRBD1 (6 bases). The CDR3 has 15 residues. V lost 4 bases and J 3 bases, leaving 12 bases between the germline ends. In germline, CDR1 is LGHDT, CDR2 YNNKEL (reference sequence). CDR3 sequence (DNA): TGTGCCAGCAGCCTAGGACAGCCAGCTAATGAAAAACTGTTTTTT. It specifies CASSLGQPANEKLFF.

This clonotype was observed at least ten times. The rearrangement uses TRBV4-1 and TRBJ2-3, with 7 bases identical to TRBD2. The CDR3 is 16 residues long. V shed 2 bases and J 4 bases; nucleotides not matched to a gene: 9. Germline CDR1 and CDR2: MGHRA and YSYEKL. CDR3 DNA: TGCGCCAGCAGCCAAAGGGAGGGGCGGATTCCAGATACGCAGTATTTT. Amino acids: CASSQREGRIPDTQYF.

This clonotype has a count of ten or more. This chain connects TRBV20-1 to TRBJ1-2, with a possible D match to TRBD1 (5 bases). The CDR3 consists of 15 residues. Germline CDR1 is DFQATT and CDR2 is SNEGSKA (reference sequence). Trimming pared 3 bases from V and 0 bases from J, leaving 14 bases between. The CDR3 nucleotides read TGCAGTGCTAGGGACGGGGCTTTTACTAACTATGGCTACACCTTC. Translating it yields CSARDGAFTNYGYTF.

There are many counts of this clonotype. This chain uses TRBV7-2 with TRBJ1-2; 8 bases match TRBD1. The CDR3 is made up of 16 amino acids. Germline lookup yields CDR1 SGHTA and CDR2 FQGNSA. V was clipped by 0 bases and J by 6 bases; unmatched bases: 9. Here the CDR3 reads CASSLAGNRGSDGYTF. DNA for the CDR3: TGTGCCAGCAGCTTAGCTGGGAACAGGGGGAGCGATGGCTACACCTTC. Full variable domain (missing parts from reference TRBV7-2 and TRBJ1-2): GAGVSQSPSNKVTEKGKDVELRCDPISGHTALYWYRQSLGQGLEFLIYFQGNSAPDKSGLPSDRFSAERTGGSVSTLTIQRTQQEDSAVYLCASSLAGNRGSDGYTFGSGTRLTVV.

At least ten counts were recorded for this clonotype. This sequence joins TRBV12-3 or TRBV12-4 and TRBJ2-7; a weak D match, TRBD1 (5 bases). The germline V and J ends were trimmed by 4 bases and 6 bases, with 16 bases remaining between them. This CDR3 has 14 residues. The CDR3, as DNA: TGTGCCAGCAGTTCTAAAAACAGACAGACCGAGCAGTACTTC. Its translation is CASSSKNRQTEQYF.

This clonotype was counted only a few times. The V gene is TRBV10-1, the J gene TRBJ1-2; D remains unclear. This CDR3 spans 13 amino acids. CDR1 and CDR2 (germline): WNHNN, SYGVQD (reference sequence). V lost 6 bases to trimming and J lost 8 bases, with 16 bases between them. The CDR3 sequence: CASSDGPTRGYTF. For the CDR3, the DNA is TGCGCCAGCAGCGATGGGCCTACGAGAGGCTACACCTTC.

This clonotype has only a few counts. This chain connects TRBV20-1 to TRBJ2-7; 8 nucleotides line up with TRBD1. CDR1 and CDR2 from the germline V gene are DFQATT and SNEGSKA (reference sequence). CDR3 length: 14 residues. The V gene end was trimmed by 3 bases and the J gene end by 0 bases; junction bases not matched to a gene: 4. The DNA for the CDR3 is TGCAGTGCTAGGGGACAGGAGAGCTCCTACGAGCAGTACTTC. This codes for CSARGQESSYEQYF.

This clonotype has ten or more counts. The chain is built from TRBV2 and TRBJ1-5; D ambiguous. This CDR3 has 12 residues. Trimming removed 6 bases from V and 3 bases from J, with 6 bases in between. Germline V gives CDR1 SNHLY, CDR2 FYNNEI. The CDR3 is CASRADNQPQHF. CDR3 bases: TGTGCCAGCAGGGCGGACAATCAGCCCCAGCATTTT.

This clonotype was recorded a few times. The junction differs from germline at one of its ends, possibly a read error. The chain carries TRBV5-1 and TRBJ1-5, with D tentatively TRBD1 (5 bases). CDR1 and CDR2 from the germline V gene are SGHRS and YFSETQ. This CDR3 is 15 amino acids long. The CDR3 loop reads CVSSPDGAYNQPQHF. The CDR3 DNA sequence: TGCGTCAGCAGCCCCGACGGGGCCTACAATCAGCCCCAGCATTTT. The variable domain in full, with the rest retrieved from reference TRBV5-1 and TRBJ1-5, is KAGVTQTPRYLIKTRGQQVTLSCSPISGHRSVSWYQQTPGQGLQFLFEYFSETQRNKGNFPGRFSGRQFSNSRSEMNVSTLELGDSALYLCVSSPDGAYNQPQHFGDGTRLSIL.

This clonotype was picked up many times. The V call is TRBV10-3, the J call TRBJ1-3, with no clear D. The ends were cut back, 3 bases at V and 1 base at J, with 7 bases in the middle. Germline CDR1 and CDR2: ENHRY and SYGVKD. This CDR3 has 14 residues. CDR3 DNA sequence: TGTGCCATCAGTGAAGGCCGGTCTGGAAACACCATATATTTT. The encoded protein is CAISEGRSGNTIYF.

V usage is TRBV5-1 and J usage is TRBJ2-3; a weak D match, TRBD1 (6 bases). Trimming stripped 3 bases from V and 2 bases from J, with 10 bases between. The CDR3 runs 14 residues. Germline V lookup: CDR1 SGHRS, CDR2 YFSETQ. The CDR3 loop reads CASSSDRVTDTQYF. In DNA, the CDR3 is TGCGCCAGCAGCTCGGACAGAGTCACAGATACGCAGTATTTT.

This clonotype has a count of ten or more. The V call is TRBV5-1, the J call TRBJ2-7; tentative D call: TRBD1 (6 bases). V was shortened by 4 bases and J by 4 bases, with 18 bases between the two germline ends. The length of the CDR3 is 15 residues. Germline V gene data show CDR1 as SGHRS and CDR2 as YFSETQ. DNA for the CDR3: TGCGCCAGCAGCGTGGATAGGGGGTATGGGTACGAGCAGTACTTC. This gives the protein CASSVDRGYGYEQYF.

Many counts were recorded for this clonotype. The chain joins TRBV29-1 to TRBJ1-1; D is unresolved. Germline lookup yields CDR1 SQVTM and CDR2 ANQGSEA. Trimming stripped 6 bases from V and 0 bases from J, with 17 bases between. The CDR3 sequence is 15 residues long. This CDR3 is CSVGGEASMNTEAFF. The CDR3 coding sequence is TGCAGCGTCGGCGGGGAGGCGTCGATGAACACTGAAGCTTTCTTT.

Ten or more counts support this clonotype. The chain combines TRBV7-9 with TRBJ2-5; no definite D call. V was shortened by 4 bases and J by 1 base, with 7 bases between the two germline ends. Germline values: CDR1 SEHNR, CDR2 FQNEAQ (reference sequence). There are 13 residues in the CDR3. The CDR3 bases are TGTGCCAGCAGCTCAACGACCCAAGAGACCCAGTACTTC. Encoded protein: CASSSTTQETQYF.

This clonotype came up many times. CDR3 region: CASSESRYEQYF. CDR3 nucleotide sequence: TGTGCCAGCAGTGAATCGCGGTACGAGCAGTACTTC. This rearrangement joins TRBV6-1 to TRBJ2-7; D is unresolved. CDR1 and CDR2 from the germline V gene are MNHNS and SASEGT. V was cut by 2 bases and J by 4 bases, with 6 bases left in between. This CDR3 contains 12 residues.

The V gene is TRBV7-9, the J gene TRBJ1-1, with D maybe TRBD1 (5 bases). Per the germline V gene, CDR1 is SEHNR and CDR2 is FQNEAQ (reference sequence). The length of the CDR3 is 15 residues. V gave up 2 bases and J gave up 0 bases, with 10 bases separating them. The CDR3 protein is CASSLSGLMNTEAFF. DNA for the CDR3: TGTGCCAGCAGCTTATCGGGACTGATGAACACTGAAGCTTTCTTT.

This clonotype was observed many times. V is TRBV4-1 and J is TRBJ1-6; D is ambiguous. The CDR3 covers 16 residues. V lost 0 bases and J lost 6, with 12 bases in between. Germline CDR1 MGHRA, CDR2 YSYEKL. The CDR3 spells CASSQEEADFNSPLHF. The CDR3, as DNA: TGCGCCAGCAGCCAAGAGGAGGCAGATTTTAATTCACCCCTCCACTTT.

This clonotype came up many times. V and J are TRBV10-2 and TRBJ2-7; D may be TRBD2 (5 bases). Germline CDR1 and CDR2: WSHSY and SAAADI. The CDR3 has 14 residues. Trimming left V 0 bases short and J 3 bases short, with 9 bases between. The CDR3 reads CASSESLGNYEQYF. The CDR3 coding sequence is TGCGCCAGCAGTGAGTCACTAGGGAACTACGAGCAGTACTTC.

This clonotype was counted many times. This chain uses TRBV30 with TRBJ1-4; D is unclear. There are 11 residues in the CDR3. From germline, CDR1 is GTSNPN and CDR2 SVGIG (reference sequence). V was clipped by 0 bases and J by 8 bases, with 4 bases between them. In DNA, the CDR3 is TGTGCCTGGAGTGTTGAAGAAAAACTGTTTTTT. It translates to CAWSVEEKLFF.

This clonotype was recorded at least ten times. The rearrangement uses TRBV20-1 and TRBJ1-2; D perhaps matches TRBD1 (5 bases). Trimming removed 6 bases from V and 0 bases from J, with 11 bases in between. Germline assignment: CDR1 DFQATT and CDR2 SNEGSKA (reference sequence). The CDR3 extends over 13 amino acids. The CDR3 DNA follows: TGCAGTGCCGCGACAGATACTAACTATGGCTACACCTTC. Protein sequence: CSAATDTNYGYTF.

This clonotype was detected only a few times. A clone one base away is much larger, so this may be a read error. This sequence joins TRBV5-6 and TRBJ2-5; possibly TRBD2 for D (5 bases). The CDR3 runs to 13 residues. The germline CDR1 and CDR2 sequences are SGHDT and YYEEEE. Deletions cut 4 bases from V and 5 bases from J, with 12 bases between. The CDR3 nucleotides read TGTGCCAGCAGCCCCGCAAGAGGGGAGACCCAGTACTTC. Its translation is CASSPARGETQYF. Based on the CDR3 plus reference TRBV5-6 and TRBJ2-5, the full variable domain is DAGVTQSPTHLIKTRGQQVTLRCSPKSGHDTVSWYQQALGQGPQFIFQYYEEEERQRGNFPDRFSGHQFPNYSSELNVNALLLGDSALYLCASSPARGETQYFGPGTRLLVL.

This clonotype was observed many times. The rearrangement joins TRBV7-9 to TRBJ2-3; TRBD1 aligns across 7 bases. The CDR3 covers 14 residues. Germline V lookup: CDR1 SEHNR, CDR2 FQNEAQ (reference sequence). Unmatched junction bases numbered 9, after V lost 8 bases and J lost 4 bases. The CDR3 nucleotides are TGTGCCAGCCCTAGGGGGCTAGGGGCAGATACGCAGTATTTT. This translates into CASPRGLGADTQYF.